This TCR beta chain came from a study of T cells after yellow fever vaccination. A single record per CDR3 protein comes from TCRdb applying MiXCR to the 5' RACE reads. Found here are about 580,000 distinct CDR3 sequences, about 17% of them singletons; the top ten hold 15% to 20%. Trimming shortened V by 9 bases and J by 7 bases, and 10 bases separated the two germline ends. This CDR3 region has 11 residues. The germline gives CDR1 SGHTA, CDR2 FQGNSA. This rearrangement joins TRBV7-2 to TRBJ2-1, with D unclear. Sequences were derived from PBMCs, sampled more than 4 days after the first yellow fever vaccination. The sequence derives from a man in his late teens or twenties who received the YFV17D yellow fever vaccine. Here the CDR3 reads CARAVGNEQFF. Written as DNA, the CDR3 is TGTGCCAGGGCCGTTGGGAATGAGCAGTTCTTC.